The subject of this entry is one T cell receptor (beta chain). These data originate in a study of T cell changes during pregnancy in multiple sclerosis. Produced via immunoSEQ multiplex PCR; TCRdb's table is partial and in-frame only. The sample yields about 61,000 clones, about 93% seen once. This CDR3 is 15 amino acids long. CDR1 and CDR2 (germline): MRHNA, SNTAGT. Deletions cut 6 bases from V and 0 bases from J, with 12 bases between. J is TRBJ1-3 and V is TRBV6-4, with D maybe TRBD1 (5 bases). The TCR comes from a female donor with multiple sclerosis, enrolled in a pregnancy study. The sample consisted of CD8+ T cells from peripheral blood mononuclear cells, taken in the third trimester of pregnancy. DNA of the CDR3: TGTGCCAGCAGAGAGACAGCTGCCTCTGGAAACACCATATATTTT. Translation gives CASRETAASGNTIYF.